Listed here are 27 T cell receptor beta chains from one sample, sequenced in a study of quantifying T cell responses using KT2 cells. For the study at large: RNA was reverse transcribed with TCR alpha and beta constant-region primers.

The cDNA 3' end received a ligated oligonucleotide with a UMI. An equimolar mix of RC1.1 and RC1.2 primed the beta chain across TRBC1 and TRBC2. TCRdb re-called the UMI-ligation and nested PCR reads with MiXCR, one entry per CDR3 protein. The sample includes 45,000 to 65,000 distinct CDR3 sequences, 9% to 15% of them seen just once. Sequenced material: PBMCs spiked with cells of the T cell clone KT2. Source of these receptors: a human donor.

This clonotype was counted a few times. The chain uses TRBV27 and TRBJ2-1; D call uncertain. Trimming cost V 6 bases and J 3 bases, with 15 bases left between them. Germline assignment: CDR1 MNHEY and CDR2 SMNVEV (reference sequence). This CDR3 comprises 15 residues. In nucleotides, the CDR3 is TGTGCCAGCAGCCCAACCGGCAATGGCTACAATGAGCAGTTCTTC. Encoded protein: CASSPTGNGYNEQFF.

A few counts support this clonotype. The CDR3 is CASGPGGGEETQYF. The CDR3 bases are TGTGCCAGCGGCCCAGGGGGCGGGGAAGAGACCCAGTACTTC. The genes are TRBV4-2 and TRBJ2-5; 8 nucleotides agree with TRBD1. Germline values: CDR1 LGHNA, CDR2 YNFKEQ. Germline trimming cut 8 bases from V and 3 bases from J; bases unmatched to any gene: 8. The CDR3 has 14 residues.

The CDR3 reads CAISGPGGYEQYF. In DNA, the CDR3 is TGTGCCATCTCGGGGCCAGGGGGCTACGAGCAGTACTTC. The gene calls are TRBV27 and TRBJ2-7, with 7 bases matching TRBD1. This CDR3 spans 13 amino acids. CDR1 and CDR2 (germline): MNHEY, SMNVEV (reference sequence). V lost 10 bases, J lost 3 bases, and 9 bases stayed unmatched.

This clonotype has ten or more counts. The chain couples TRBV5-1 to TRBJ2-3; 7 bases map to TRBD2. CDR1 is SGHRS and CDR2 is YFSETQ in the germline V gene. The junction had 4 bases not matched to a gene; V was cut back by 5 bases and J by 4 bases. The CDR3 sequence is 13 residues long. In DNA form, the CDR3 reads TGCGCCAGCAGAAGCGGGACCGCAGATACGCAGTATTTT. Its translation: CASRSGTADTQYF. Complete variable domain (other parts from reference TRBV5-1 and TRBJ2-3): KAGVTQTPRYLIKTRGQQVTLSCSPISGHRSVSWYQQTPGQGLQFLFEYFSETQRNKGNFPGRFSGRQFSNSRSEMNVSTLELGDSALYLCASRSGTADTQYFGPGTRLTVL.

The chain links TRBV27 to TRBJ2-1; TRBD1 matches 8 bases. Germline CDR1 is MNHEY and CDR2 is SMNVEV (reference sequence). The CDR3 totals 13 residues. Unmatched junction bases numbered 5, after V lost 6 bases and J lost 7 bases. CDR3 loop: CASSFRGLNEQFF. The CDR3 bases are TGTGCCAGCAGCTTCAGGGGGCTTAATGAGCAGTTCTTC.

This clonotype was picked up many times. V and J are TRBV24-1 and TRBJ1-5; TRBD1 matches 9 bases. This CDR3 region has 16 residues. V trimming: 2 bases; J trimming: 7 bases; junction bases outside the gene matches: 8. Per the germline V gene, CDR1 is KGHDR and CDR2 is SFDVKD. In nucleotides, the CDR3 is TGTGCCACCAGTGATTCTAACAGGGGGCGAGGGCAGCCCCAGCATTTT. This encodes CATSDSNRGRGQPQHF.

This chain connects TRBV24-1 to TRBJ1-2, with 7 bases that match TRBD1. This CDR3 comprises 16 residues. Germline V CDR1 and CDR2: KGHDR, SFDVKD. J lost 2 bases, V lost 4 bases, and 9 bases had no gene match. CDR3 sequence: CATSDGVGRGNYGYTF. The CDR3 region has the DNA TGTGCCACCAGTGACGGGGTCGGCAGGGGGAACTATGGCTACACCTTC.

The V call is TRBV7-9, the J call TRBJ2-3; D unclear. Germline V gives CDR1 SEHNR, CDR2 FQNEAQ (reference sequence). The V end lost 1 base, the J end lost 7 bases, and 9 bases lay between the germline ends. The CDR3 is 13 amino acids. The CDR3 loop reads CASSLGTTNTQYF. The DNA for the CDR3 is TGTGCCAGCAGCTTAGGTACCACGAATACGCAGTATTTT.

A few counts support this clonotype. The chain carries TRBV4-1 and TRBJ1-4, with a weak D call TRBD1 (6 bases). The CDR3 is 16 amino acids. V was trimmed by 4 bases and J by 4 bases, leaving 16 bases between them. The V gene's germline CDR1 is MGHRA and CDR2 YSYEKL. The CDR3 sequence: CASSLFRTVLNEKLFF. In DNA, the CDR3 is TGCGCCAGCAGCCTTTTCAGGACAGTACTTAATGAAAAACTGTTTTTT.

In its sample, this clonotype was seen once. The rearrangement joins TRBV4-1 to TRBJ2-2, with D tentatively TRBD1 (6 bases). The CDR3 has 15 amino acids. The germline V gene has CDR1 MGHRA and CDR2 YSYEKL. The germline V and J ends were trimmed by 4 bases and 6 bases, with 15 bases remaining between them. CDR3 DNA: TGCGCCAGCAGCCCGGAACAGGGCGGGTCCGGGGAGCTGTTTTTT. Its translation is CASSPEQGGSGELFF.

This chain joins TRBV5-1 and TRBJ2-7, with D unresolved. The V and J ends lost 0 bases and 7 bases respectively, with 11 bases between them. The CDR3 sequence is 13 residues long. The germline V gene encodes CDR1 SGHRS and CDR2 YFSETQ. CDR3 amino acids: CASSLGAAKEQYF. In DNA form, the CDR3 reads TGCGCCAGCAGCTTGGGTGCGGCTAAAGAGCAGTACTTC.

In this sample, this clonotype turned up a few times. The rearrangement joins TRBV5-1 to TRBJ1-1, with TRBD1 as a possible D gene (5 bases). The germline V gene encodes CDR1 SGHRS and CDR2 YFSETQ. The CDR3 spans 15 residues. Trimming shortened V by 3 bases and J by 0 bases, and 12 bases separated the two germline ends. The CDR3 DNA reads TGCGCCAGCAGCTCCGGTCGGGGGATGAACACTGAAGCTTTCTTT. Translating gives CASSSGRGMNTEAFF.

The gene calls are TRBV6-5 and TRBJ1-1, with D possibly TRBD1 on 6 matching bases. The germline V gene encodes CDR1 MNHEY and CDR2 SVGAGI. The V end lost 5 bases, the J end lost 5 bases, and 15 bases lay between the germline ends. CDR3 size: 14 residues. This CDR3 is CASSTPGVWTEAFF. CDR3 in DNA: TGTGCCAGCAGTACCCCAGGGGTTTGGACTGAAGCTTTCTTT.

The chain has TRBV12-3 or TRBV12-4 and TRBJ2-2, with 8 bases lining up with TRBD1. V shed 6 bases and J 7 bases; nucleotides not matched to a gene: 10. The CDR3 consists of 15 residues. The DNA of the CDR3 is TGTGCCAGCAGCGATCCGACAGGGGTAGGCGGGGAGCTGTTTTTT. Amino acids: CASSDPTGVGGELFF.

This clonotype has ten or more counts. The gene calls are TRBV18 and TRBJ2-1; 9 nucleotides line up with TRBD2. The CDR3 totals 16 residues. Germline assignment: CDR1 KGHSH and CDR2 LQKENI. The trim removed 3 bases at V and 0 bases at J, leaving 3 bases unmatched. The CDR3 loop reads CASSPILAGSYNEQFF. The CDR3 coding sequence is TGTGCCAGCTCACCCATACTAGCGGGCTCCTACAATGAGCAGTTCTTC.

This clonotype was counted a few times. The rearrangement links TRBV12-3 or TRBV12-4 to TRBJ2-5; TRBD2 might be the D (7 bases). The CDR3 runs 14 residues. V lost 3 bases and J 5 bases, leaving 13 bases between the germline ends. The CDR3 DNA reads TGTGCCAGCAGTTTTGGGGGGGGGCAGGAGACCCAGTACTTC. Encoded protein: CASSFGGGQETQYF.

This clonotype was counted between two and nine times. V usage is TRBV7-2 and J usage is TRBJ2-1; D gene ambiguous. Trimming pared 5 bases from V and 5 bases from J, leaving 10 bases between. The germline V gene has CDR1 SGHTA and CDR2 FQGNSA. CDR3 length: 13 amino acids. DNA for the CDR3: TGTGCCAGCAGCCCCCAGAGCCACAATGAGCAGTTCTTC. Translated: CASSPQSHNEQFF.

The chain recombines TRBV20-1 with TRBJ2-1; no reliable D call. Germline V gives CDR1 DFQATT, CDR2 SNEGSKA (reference sequence). This CDR3 spans 14 amino acids. Trimming stripped 5 bases from V and 6 bases from J, with 17 bases between. CDR3 loop: CSAFRALPGNEQFF. The CDR3 DNA reads TGCAGTGCTTTCCGGGCGCTTCCCGGCAATGAGCAGTTCTTC.

The rearrangement uses TRBV25-1 and TRBJ1-2; TRBD1 matches 8 bases. The CDR3 is made up of 15 amino acids. The ends lost 6 bases at V and 4 bases at J; junction bases unmatched: 10. Germline V gene sequence: CDR1 MGHDK, CDR2 SYGVNS. The CDR3: CASRSTGTGAYGYTF. Written as DNA, the CDR3 is TGTGCCAGCAGGAGCACCGGGACAGGCGCCTATGGCTACACCTTC.

This clonotype was seen many times. The chain recombines TRBV7-3 with TRBJ2-5; perhaps TRBD1 as D (5 bases). Germline-derived CDR1 and CDR2 are SGHTA and FQGTGA. Trimming left V 2 bases short and J 5 bases short, with 12 bases between. CDR3 length: 14 residues. The CDR3 protein is CASSLGHSMETQYF. For the CDR3, the DNA is TGTGCCAGCAGCTTAGGACATTCGATGGAGACCCAGTACTTC. Drawing the rest from reference TRBV7-3 and TRBJ2-5, the complete variable domain is GAGVSQTPSNKVTEKGKYVELRCDPISGHTALYWYRQSLGQGPEFLIYFQGTGAADDSGLPNDRFFAVRPEGSVSTLKIQRTERGDSAVYLCASSLGHSMETQYFGPGTRLLVL.

This clonotype has a count of ten or more. V usage is TRBV15 and J usage is TRBJ2-3; D remains unclear. V lost 6 bases, J lost 3 bases, and 13 bases lay in between. The V gene's germline CDR1 is LNHNV and CDR2 YYDKDF (reference sequence). The CDR3 covers 14 residues. CDR3 nucleotides: TGTGCCACCAGTAGTCTTCGTGAGACAGATACGCAGTATTTT. This encodes CATSSLRETDTQYF.

The chain is built from TRBV7-2 and TRBJ2-3; a possible D gene is TRBD2 (6 bases). V dropped 5 bases and J dropped 0 bases, with 9 bases sitting between them. Germline CDR1 is SGHTA and CDR2 is FQGNSA. The length of the CDR3 is 14 residues. In nucleotides, the CDR3 is TGTGCCAGCAGCAAGGGACTGAGCACAGATACGCAGTATTTT. It encodes CASSKGLSTDTQYF.

This clonotype occurred a few times. CDR3 bases: TGTGCCACCAGTGACCCCTGGGACCTCAACAATGAGCAGTTCTTC. Its protein product is CATSDPWDLNNEQFF. The rearrangement uses TRBV24-1 and TRBJ2-1; TRBD1 or TRBD2 may be the D gene (5 bases each). This CDR3 comprises 15 residues. The germline CDR1 and CDR2 sequences are KGHDR and SFDVKD. V lost 4 bases, J lost 5 bases, and 14 bases lay in between.

This clonotype was detected ten times or more. V and J are TRBV11-1 and TRBJ2-5; tentative D call: TRBD2 (6 bases). The length of the CDR3 is 13 residues. Germline assignment: CDR1 SGHAT and CDR2 FQDESV (reference sequence). Trimming cost V 5 bases and J 1 base, with 8 bases left between them. The CDR3 region is CASSPGSQETQYF. The CDR3 coding sequence is TGTGCCAGCAGCCCCGGGAGCCAAGAGACCCAGTACTTC.

This clonotype was seen a few times. The chain has TRBV6-9 and TRBJ1-3; a weak D match, TRBD1 (5 bases). The CDR3 runs to 17 residues. With 4 bases removed from V and 0 bases from J, the gap between germline ends came to 16 bases. Looked up from germline, CDR1 is MNHGY and CDR2 is SVAAGI. The CDR3 loop is CASSFTFDRTSGNTIYF. The CDR3 region has the DNA TGTGCCAGCAGTTTCACTTTTGACAGAACCTCTGGAAACACCATATATTTT.

The sample holds many counts of this clonotype. This chain uses TRBV29-1 with TRBJ1-3; D uncertain. The ends were cut back, 4 bases at V and 0 bases at J, with 7 bases in the middle. The germline gives CDR1 SQVTM, CDR2 ANQGSEA. This CDR3 has 13 amino acids. CDR3 sequence (DNA): TGCAGCGTTGTTGCAGGCTCTGGAAACACCATATATTTT. Translation: CSVVAGSGNTIYF. Variable domain in full (rest from reference TRBV29-1 and TRBJ1-3): SAVISQKPSRDICQRGTSLTIQCQVDSQVTMMFWYRQQPGQSLTLIATANQGSEATYESGFVIDKFPISRPNLTFSTLTVSNMSPEDSSIYLCSVVAGSGNTIYFGEGSWLTVV.

The genes are TRBV6-4 and TRBJ2-3, with 7 bases aligning to TRBD2. Trimming cost V 3 bases and J 0 bases; bases outside gene matches: 3. This CDR3 is built from 15 residues. Per the germline V gene, CDR1 is MRHNA and CDR2 is SNTAGT. The CDR3 here is CASSEASGSTDTQYF. The CDR3, as DNA: TGTGCCAGCAGTGAGGCTAGCGGAAGCACAGATACGCAGTATTTT.